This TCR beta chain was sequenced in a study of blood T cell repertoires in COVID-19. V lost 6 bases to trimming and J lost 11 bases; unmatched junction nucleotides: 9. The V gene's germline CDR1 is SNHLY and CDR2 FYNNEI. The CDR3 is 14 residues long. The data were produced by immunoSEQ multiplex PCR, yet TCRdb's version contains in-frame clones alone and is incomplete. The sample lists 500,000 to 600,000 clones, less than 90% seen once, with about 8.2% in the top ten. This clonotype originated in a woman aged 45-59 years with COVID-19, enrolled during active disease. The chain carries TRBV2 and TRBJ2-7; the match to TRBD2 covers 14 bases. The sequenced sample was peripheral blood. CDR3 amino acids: CASSPGLAGGLEYF. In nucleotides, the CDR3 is TGTGCCAGCAGCCCTGGACTAGCGGGGGGATTGGAGTACTTC.